The 25 T cell receptor beta chains below all came from one sample that was sequenced in a study of OX40 agonist ivuxolimab in advanced cancers. Clones were sequenced by immunoSEQ multiplex PCR, and TCRdb holds only the in-frame ones, with some missing. The sample has tens of thousands of clones; about 88% are singletons. The sequencing used CD4+ or CD8+ T cells sorted from blood, collected in a trial of the OX40 agonist ivuxolimab. The origin of the receptors is an adult with an advanced solid tumor such as melanoma, head and neck, liver or kidney cancer.

This CDR3 reads CASSQDRDQETQYF. Written as DNA, the CDR3 is TGTGCCAGCAGCCAAGACAGAGACCAAGAGACCCAGTACTTC. V gene TRBV7-2 combines with J gene TRBJ2-5; D is possibly TRBD1 (5 bases). The CDR3 runs 14 residues. From germline, CDR1 is SGHTA and CDR2 FQGNSA. With 5 bases removed from V and 0 bases from J, the gap between germline ends came to 10 bases.

The table lists this clone with a count of one. The rearrangement joins TRBV28 to TRBJ1-2, with D unclear. The CDR3 is 15 amino acids. Germline-derived CDR1 and CDR2 are MDHEN and SYDVKM. Between the trimmed V and J ends, which lost 0 bases and 7 bases, there was a span of 15 bases. The CDR3 DNA reads TGTGCCAGCAGTTTATGGTCTTCAGGCAGCCGTGGCTACACCTTC. It translates to CASSLWSSGSRGYTF.

This clone was seen just once. The gene calls are TRBV27 and TRBJ2-7; D may be TRBD2 (5 bases). The CDR3 has 15 residues. Germline V lookup: CDR1 MNHEY, CDR2 SMNVEV (reference sequence). The germline V and J ends were trimmed by 2 bases and 3 bases, with 14 bases remaining between them. Here the CDR3 DNA reads TGTGCCAGCAGTTTAGGTGTTGGACTCAACTACGAGCAGTACTTC. Protein: CASSLGVGLNYEQYF.

The rearrangement links TRBV5-1 to TRBJ2-6; D remains ambiguous. V was cut by 4 bases and J by 0 bases, with 11 bases left in between. This CDR3 has 16 amino acids. Germline loops: CDR1 SGHRS, CDR2 YFSETQ. CDR3 DNA: TGCGCCAGCAGCCCTATCCCCAGCTCTGGGGCCAACGTCCTGACTTTC. Its translation: CASSPIPSSGANVLTF. The full variable domain, completed using reference TRBV5-1 and TRBJ2-6, is KAGVTQTPRYLIKTRGQQVTLSCSPISGHRSVSWYQQTPGQGLQFLFEYFSETQRNKGNFPGRFSGRQFSNSRSEMNVSTLELGDSALYLCASSPIPSSGANVLTFGAGSRLTVL.

The rearrangement joins TRBV10-3 to TRBJ1-1; D gene ambiguous. V was shortened by 4 bases and J by 8 bases, with 8 bases between the two germline ends. Germline V gene sequence: CDR1 ENHRY, CDR2 SYGVKD. This CDR3 spans 11 amino acids. This CDR3 is CAISAETEAFF. CDR3 in DNA: TGTGCCATCAGTGCCGAGACCGAAGCTTTCTTT.

The V call is TRBV5-5, the J call TRBJ2-7, with D possibly matching TRBD1 (5 bases). The CDR3 is made up of 17 amino acids. V was cut by 0 bases and J by 3 bases, with 19 bases left in between. Germline V lookup: CDR1 SGHKS, CDR2 YYEKEE (reference sequence). In DNA, the CDR3 is TGTGCCAGCAGCTTGGTGGGTGGCTGGGGCGAAGGCTACGAGCAGTACTTC. This gives the protein CASSLVGGWGEGYEQYF.

Only one count was recorded for this clone. V is TRBV19 and J is TRBJ2-7; possibly TRBD1 for D (6 bases). Germline V gene data show CDR1 as LNHDA and CDR2 as SQIVND (reference sequence). This CDR3 region has 13 residues. V was cut by 0 bases and J by 6 bases, with 9 bases left in between. Here the CDR3 DNA reads TGTGCCAGTAGTATAGAGCGAGGGGGCGAGCAGTACTTC. Translation gives CASSIERGGEQYF.

J is TRBJ1-5 and V is TRBV19, with a weak D call TRBD1 (5 bases). Germline CDR1 is LNHDA and CDR2 is SQIVND (reference sequence). This CDR3 region has 16 residues. Between the trimmed V and J ends, which lost 6 bases and 4 bases, there was a span of 19 bases. CDR3 sequence: CASRTREQVLNQPQHF. In DNA form, the CDR3 reads TGTGCCAGTAGGACAAGGGAACAGGTTCTTAATCAGCCCCAGCATTTT.

The rearrangement joins TRBV7-9 to TRBJ2-1; 10 positions agree with TRBD2. V was clipped by 2 bases and J by 7 bases; unmatched bases: 8. Germline V CDR1 and CDR2: SEHNR, FQNEAQ (reference sequence). The CDR3 runs to 16 residues. The CDR3 sequence: CASSLTGAGGQNEQFF. CDR3 DNA sequence: TGTGCCAGCAGCTTAACGGGAGCGGGGGGGCAAAATGAGCAGTTCTTC. The full variable domain, its missing parts supplied by reference TRBV7-9 and TRBJ2-1, is DTGVSQNPRHKITKRGQNVTFRCDPISEHNRLYWYRQTLGQGPEFLTYFQNEAQLEKSRLLSDRFSAERPKGSFSTLEIQRTEQGDSAMYLCASSLTGAGGQNEQFFGPGTRLTVL.

The V call is TRBV7-2, the J call TRBJ2-1; 9 positions agree with TRBD1. The J segment lost 8 bases and the V segment lost 1 base, leaving 3 bases of the junction unmatched. The length of the CDR3 is 14 residues. Germline CDR1 SGHTA, CDR2 FQGNSA. CDR3: CASSLGQGVYEQFF. The CDR3 DNA follows: TGTGCCAGCAGCTTAGGACAGGGGGTCTATGAGCAGTTCTTC.

V usage is TRBV4-1 and J usage is TRBJ1-2; D perhaps matches TRBD1 (5 bases). CDR1 and CDR2 (germline): MGHRA, YSYEKL. CDR3 length: 17 residues. Trimming stripped 1 base from V and 4 bases from J, with 19 bases between. DNA of the CDR3: TGCGCCAGCAGCCAAGGGGTCTCGGGACGTCTTGTCTATGGCTACACCTTC. Protein sequence: CASSQGVSGRLVYGYTF.

The chain combines TRBV28 with TRBJ1-5, with TRBD1 matching over 9 bases. The CDR3 spans 14 residues. V lost 5 bases and J lost 5; bases outside the gene matches: 4. Germline V gene lookup returns CDR1 MDHEN and CDR2 SYDVKM. In DNA form, the CDR3 reads TGTGCCAGCAGTCCCGGACAGGGGTATCAGCCCCAGCATTTT. Amino acid sequence: CASSPGQGYQPQHF. Based on the CDR3 plus reference TRBV28 and TRBJ1-5, the full variable domain is DVKVTQSSRYLVKRTGEKVFLECVQDMDHENMFWYRQDPGLGLRLIYFSYDVKMKEKGDIPEGYSVSREKKERFSLILESASTNQTSMYLCASSPGQGYQPQHFGDGTRLSIL.

The V call is TRBV10-3, the J call TRBJ1-2; D is unclear. This CDR3 contains 12 residues. The germline CDR1 and CDR2 sequences are ENHRY and SYGVKD. The V end lost 3 bases, the J end lost 4 bases, and 6 bases lay between the germline ends. This CDR3 is CAISDWSYGYTF. As DNA, the CDR3 is TGTGCCATCAGTGATTGGAGCTATGGCTACACCTTC.

Note on this clone: One junction end disagrees with the germline gene, perhaps due to a read error. V and J are TRBV7-7 and TRBJ2-3; 8 bases are a match to TRBD2. Germline CDR1 is SSHAT and CDR2 is FNYEAQ (reference sequence). CDR3 size: 16 residues. CDR3 nucleotide sequence: TGTGCTAGCAGCTTAGCCCGGGGGGGGCCGGGAGATACGCAGTATTTT. Encoded protein: CASSLARGGPGDTQYF.

This chain links TRBV7-2 with TRBJ1-4; D call uncertain. Looked up from germline, CDR1 is SGHTA and CDR2 is FQGNSA. The CDR3 runs to 14 residues. Trimming left V 1 base short and J 6 bases short, with 9 bases between. As DNA, the CDR3 is TGTGCCAGCAGCTTAGAGGGAAGTCATGAAAAACTGTTTTTT. This encodes CASSLEGSHEKLFF.

The chain combines TRBV5-1 with TRBJ2-1, with a weak D call TRBD1 (6 bases). Trimming stripped 3 bases from V and 0 bases from J, with 10 bases between. Germline CDR1 and CDR2: SGHRS and YFSETQ. The CDR3 extends over 15 amino acids. This CDR3 is CASSSDSPSYNEQFF. Here the CDR3 DNA reads TGCGCCAGCAGCTCGGACAGTCCCTCCTACAATGAGCAGTTCTTC. Combining the CDR3 with reference TRBV5-1 and TRBJ2-1 gives the whole variable domain KAGVTQTPRYLIKTRGQQVTLSCSPISGHRSVSWYQQTPGQGLQFLFEYFSETQRNKGNFPGRFSGRQFSNSRSEMNVSTLELGDSALYLCASSSDSPSYNEQFFGPGTRLTVL.

The chain employs TRBV20-1 and TRBJ1-1; D might be TRBD1 (5 bases). CDR3 length: 11 residues. The ends were cut back, 8 bases at V and 10 bases at J, with 17 bases in the middle. CDR1 is DFQATT and CDR2 is SNEGSKA in the germline V gene (reference sequence). CDR3 sequence reads: CSPETGRGAFF. The CDR3 nucleotides are TGCAGTCCGGAAACAGGCCGAGGAGCTTTCTTT.

This chain connects TRBV5-1 to TRBJ2-6; D not certain. This CDR3 contains 17 residues. Deletions cut 1 base from V and 0 bases from J, with 11 bases between. Germline CDR1 and CDR2: SGHRS and YFSETQ. CDR3 amino acids: CASSLLDGFSGANVLTF. As DNA, the CDR3 is TGCGCCAGCAGCTTGCTCGACGGTTTCTCTGGGGCCAACGTCCTGACTTTC. The variable domain in full, with the rest retrieved from reference TRBV5-1 and TRBJ2-6, is KAGVTQTPRYLIKTRGQQVTLSCSPISGHRSVSWYQQTPGQGLQFLFEYFSETQRNKGNFPGRFSGRQFSNSRSEMNVSTLELGDSALYLCASSLLDGFSGANVLTFGAGSRLTVL.

The chain recombines TRBV4-1 with TRBJ2-5; TRBD2 matches at 7 bases. Germline CDR1 reads MGHRA; CDR2 reads YSYEKL. This CDR3 has 16 residues. The junction had 9 bases not matched to a gene; V was cut back by 3 bases and J by 2 bases. DNA for the CDR3: TGCGCCAGCAGCCAGACCCTAGCGGAGAAACAAGAGACCCAGTACTTC. It codes for CASSQTLAEKQETQYF.

The chain uses TRBV11-3 and TRBJ2-3, with 7 bases fitting TRBD1. This CDR3 has 15 residues. Germline CDR1 is SGHNT and CDR2 is YENEEA. Trimming took 3 bases from V and 2 from J; bases not matched to a gene: 5. In DNA form, the CDR3 reads TGTGCCAGCAGCTTCCCACAGGGGAACACAGATACGCAGTATTTT. This encodes CASSFPQGNTDTQYF.

The V call is TRBV11-2, the J call TRBJ1-1, with TRBD1 matching 8 bases. The CDR3 runs 14 residues. The V gene's germline CDR1 is SGHAT and CDR2 FQNNGV. The junction had 5 bases not matched to a gene; V was cut back by 3 bases and J by 5 bases. The CDR3 nucleotides are TGTGCCAGCAGCTTCGACAGGGGTGGAACTGAAGCTTTCTTT. Translated: CASSFDRGGTEAFF.

The V call is TRBV27, the J call TRBJ1-5; D is perhaps TRBD1 (5 bases). This CDR3 has 17 amino acids. V dropped 2 bases and J dropped 0 bases, with 14 bases sitting between them. Germline assignment: CDR1 MNHEY and CDR2 SMNVEV (reference sequence). Written as DNA, the CDR3 is TGTGCCAGCAGTTTAGGGTCAGGGATCTTTAGCAATCAGCCCCAGCATTTT. As protein: CASSLGSGIFSNQPQHF.

The rearrangement uses TRBV7-9 and TRBJ2-2; D remains ambiguous. The germline V gene has CDR1 SEHNR and CDR2 FQNEAQ (reference sequence). CDR3 length: 14 amino acids. Trimming left V 8 bases short and J 1 base short, with 11 bases between. The chain's CDR3 is CASQVTWNTGELFF. CDR3 nucleotide sequence: TGTGCCAGCCAAGTCACGTGGAACACCGGGGAGCTGTTTTTT.

This clone was observed a handful of times. The chain couples TRBV5-1 to TRBJ2-3, with TRBD1 identical over 8 bases. The CDR3 covers 17 residues. The germline V gene has CDR1 SGHRS and CDR2 YFSETQ. The ends lost 4 bases at V and 3 bases at J; junction bases unmatched: 13. In DNA, the CDR3 is TGCGCCAGCAGCGAAGGGACAGGCGGATGGTGGACAGATACGCAGTATTTT. Protein product: CASSEGTGGWWTDTQYF.

The V call is TRBV27, the J call TRBJ1-6, with no clear D. The CDR3 contains 14 residues. Germline CDR1 MNHEY, CDR2 SMNVEV (reference sequence). V shed 4 bases and J shed 0 bases, with 4 bases lying between them. The CDR3 loop reads CASSYRSYNSPLHF. DNA for the CDR3: TGTGCCAGCAGTTACCGCTCCTATAATTCACCCCTCCACTTT.